The 30 T cell receptor beta chains below all came from one sample that was sequenced in a study of technical replicates of blood from several donors (dated by TCRdb to about 2017). Receptor libraries were prepared by the immunoSEQ multiplex PCR assay. TCRdb carries this immuneACCESS record with in-frame sequences only. Its versions omit some clonotypes, under half of them owing to an unresolved V gene in the studies checked, with the rest unexplained. The sample table holds 12,000 or so clones, of which around 91% were seen once. Approximately 9% of the sample comes from the top ten. Sequenced sample: PBMCs. These receptor sequences come from a human donor in good health.

This clone showed up just once. The chain links TRBV19 to TRBJ1-3; D call uncertain. The germline gives CDR1 LNHDA, CDR2 SQIVND (reference sequence). The CDR3 contains 14 residues. The V gene lost 5 bases and the J gene lost 4 bases, with 12 bases spanning the gap. The CDR3 sequence: CASSPEGRGNTIYF. As DNA, the CDR3 is TGTGCCAGTAGTCCGGAGGGTCGCGGAAACACCATATATTTT.

The chain recombines TRBV15 with TRBJ2-1; 9 bases match TRBD2. This CDR3 region has 19 residues. Germline assignment: CDR1 LNHNV and CDR2 YYDKDF (reference sequence). The V gene end was trimmed by 0 bases and the J gene end by 0 bases; junction bases not matched to a gene: 9. CDR3 in amino acids: CATSRDQWGGRGSYNEQFF. The CDR3, as DNA: TGTGCCACCAGCAGAGATCAGTGGGGCGGGAGGGGCTCCTACAATGAGCAGTTCTTC. Complete variable domain (other parts from reference TRBV15 and TRBJ2-1): DAMVIQNPRYQVTQFGKPVTLSCSQTLNHNVMYWYQQKSSQAPKLLFHYYDKDFNNEADTPDNFQSRRPNTSFCFLDIRSPGLGDTAMYLCATSRDQWGGRGSYNEQFFGPGTRLTVL.

The CDR3 sequence is CASSLAMQGVHEQYF. Here the CDR3 DNA reads TGCGCCAGCAGCTTGGCCATGCAGGGGGTCCACGAGCAGTACTTC. The chain has TRBV5-1 and TRBJ2-7, with 7 bases fitting TRBD1. This CDR3 has 15 amino acids. After removal of 0 bases from V and 5 bases from J, the junction contained 8 bases not matched to a gene. Germline-derived CDR1 and CDR2 are SGHRS and YFSETQ. Complete variable domain (other parts from reference TRBV5-1 and TRBJ2-7): KAGVTQTPRYLIKTRGQQVTLSCSPISGHRSVSWYQQTPGQGLQFLFEYFSETQRNKGNFPGRFSGRQFSNSRSEMNVSTLELGDSALYLCASSLAMQGVHEQYFGPGTRLTVT.

The genes are TRBV19 and TRBJ1-2, with D hard to call. This CDR3 comprises 12 residues. The germline V gene has CDR1 LNHDA and CDR2 SQIVND (reference sequence). V was cut by 5 bases and J by 8 bases, with 12 bases left in between. CDR3 amino acids: CASSPRQLGYTF. DNA for the CDR3: TGTGCCAGTAGTCCAAGACAATTAGGCTACACCTTC.

The V call is TRBV18, the J call TRBJ2-1, with D tentatively TRBD2 (6 bases). The CDR3 runs 15 residues. V lost 6 bases, J lost 0 bases, and 12 bases lay in between. Germline V CDR1 and CDR2: KGHSH, LQKENI. The DNA for the CDR3 is TGTGCCAGCTCCGCGGCGGGATACTCCTACAATGAGCAGTTCTTC. It translates to CASSAAGYSYNEQFF.

The chain combines TRBV5-1 with TRBJ1-3; D gene uncertain. This CDR3 is 12 amino acids long. Germline V gene sequence: CDR1 SGHRS, CDR2 YFSETQ. The ends were cut back, 4 bases at V and 3 bases at J, with 5 bases in the middle. CDR3 in amino acids: CASSLDGNTIYF. CDR3 DNA: TGCGCCAGCAGCCTAGATGGAAACACCATATATTTT.

This chain links TRBV9 with TRBJ2-1, with 13 nucleotides matching TRBD2. Germline CDR1 SGDLS, CDR2 YYNGEE. Germline trimming cut 4 bases from V and 6 bases from J; bases unmatched to any gene: 10. The CDR3 sequence is 17 residues long. The DNA for the CDR3 is TGTGCCAGCAGCCCCCGCTCGGGACTAGCGGGAATCAATGAGCAGTTCTTC. Its protein is CASSPRSGLAGINEQFF.

The rearrangement joins TRBV6-5 to TRBJ2-7; D remains ambiguous. The CDR3 totals 13 residues. V was pared by 0 bases and J by 3 bases, with 6 bases between. The V gene's germline CDR1 is MNHEY and CDR2 SVGAGI. The CDR3, as DNA: TGTGCCAGCAGTTACTCGAGTATCTACGAGCAGTACTTC. It encodes CASSYSSIYEQYF.

In this sample, this clone turned up once. This chain links TRBV5-1 with TRBJ1-4; 8 bases agree with TRBD1. The junction had 1 base not matched to a gene; V was cut back by 2 bases and J by 4 bases. CDR1 and CDR2 from the germline V gene are SGHRS and YFSETQ. The CDR3 extends over 14 amino acids. CDR3 sequence: CASSFGQGNEKLFF. CDR3 nucleotides: TGCGCCAGCAGCTTCGGACAGGGTAATGAAAAACTGTTTTTT.

In its sample, this clone was seen once. The gene calls are TRBV7-9 and TRBJ2-1; 8 bases map to TRBD2. Germline lookup yields CDR1 SEHNR and CDR2 FQNEAQ (reference sequence). This CDR3 has 14 amino acids. The J segment lost 4 bases and the V segment lost 5 bases, leaving 4 bases of the junction unmatched. CDR3 residues: CASSQSGSYNEQFF. In nucleotides, the CDR3 is TGTGCCAGCAGCCAAAGCGGGAGTTACAATGAGCAGTTCTTC. The variable domain in full, completed from reference TRBV7-9 and TRBJ2-1, reads DTGVSQNPRHKITKRGQNVTFRCDPISEHNRLYWYRQTLGQGPEFLTYFQNEAQLEKSRLLSDRFSAERPKGSFSTLEIQRTEQGDSAMYLCASSQSGSYNEQFFGPGTRLTVL.

This clone was observed a single time. The chain employs TRBV10-1 and TRBJ1-1; 7 bases are shared with TRBD1. V shed 6 bases and J 5 bases; nucleotides not matched to a gene: 3. The CDR3 consists of 12 residues. CDR1 is WNHNN and CDR2 is SYGVQD in the germline V gene (reference sequence). CDR3 sequence (DNA): TGCGCCAGCAGCAACAGGGGTACTGAAGCTTTCTTT. Translated: CASSNRGTEAFF.

The chain recombines TRBV18 with TRBJ2-7; 8 bases match TRBD1. This CDR3 spans 14 amino acids. The germline CDR1 and CDR2 sequences are KGHSH and LQKENI. Unmatched junction bases numbered 5, after V lost 6 bases and J lost 1 base. The CDR3 bases are TGTGCCAGCTCTCCGGGACAGGCATCCTACGAGCAGTACTTC. Encoded protein: CASSPGQASYEQYF.

The rearrangement uses TRBV19 and TRBJ2-1; 8 bases align to TRBD1. Germline CDR1 LNHDA, CDR2 SQIVND (reference sequence). There are 14 residues in the CDR3. Germline trimming cut 7 bases from V and 9 bases from J; bases unmatched to any gene: 11. DNA of the CDR3: TGTGCCAGTACCCCCATGACAGGGGCCGGTGAGCAGTTCTTC. Protein product: CASTPMTGAGEQFF.

The rearrangement links TRBV6-5 to TRBJ2-3; perhaps TRBD1 as D (5 bases). Trimming took 2 bases from V and 2 from J, leaving 8 bases between them. Germline CDR1 MNHEY, CDR2 SVGAGI. The CDR3 is 14 amino acids. The CDR3 protein is CASSYDRSTDTQYF. Here the CDR3 DNA reads TGTGCCAGCAGTTACGACAGATCCACAGATACGCAGTATTTT.

This chain uses TRBV11-3 with TRBJ2-3, with 10 bases that match TRBD2. V trimming: 5 bases; J trimming: 0 bases; junction bases outside the gene matches: 5. Germline V CDR1 and CDR2: SGHNT, YENEEA. The CDR3 spans 16 residues. CDR3 loop: CASSPGGLASTDTQYF. In DNA form, the CDR3 reads TGTGCCAGCAGCCCCGGGGGACTAGCGAGCACAGATACGCAGTATTTT.

The rearrangement links TRBV7-9 to TRBJ1-1; the D gene is possibly TRBD1 (5 bases). The CDR3 totals 15 residues. With 5 bases removed from V and 1 base from J, the gap between germline ends came to 14 bases. CDR1 and CDR2 (germline): SEHNR, FQNEAQ (reference sequence). The CDR3 nucleotides read TGTGCCAGCAGCCCGGGGGGGTATCCGAACACTGAAGCTTTCTTT. Translating gives CASSPGGYPNTEAFF.

The chain employs TRBV30 and TRBJ2-1, with TRBD2 as a possible D gene (6 bases). This CDR3 is 13 amino acids long. V shed 1 base and J shed 8 bases, with 12 bases lying between them. Per the germline V gene, CDR1 is GTSNPN and CDR2 is SVGIG (reference sequence). The CDR3 DNA reads TGTGCCTGGAGTGGGGACTTCCGGGATGAGCAGTTCTTC. Encoded protein: CAWSGDFRDEQFF.

The chain links TRBV28 to TRBJ2-2, with D perhaps matching TRBD2 (6 bases). The V gene lost 4 bases and the J gene lost 1 base, with 7 bases spanning the gap. Germline lookup yields CDR1 MDHEN and CDR2 SYDVKM. The length of the CDR3 is 14 residues. The CDR3 nucleotides are TGTGCCAGCAGTTCGGGGGAGAACACCGGGGAGCTGTTTTTT. Translation gives CASSSGENTGELFF.

The chain uses TRBV6-5 and TRBJ2-7, with D tentatively TRBD2 (5 bases). Germline-derived CDR1 and CDR2 are MNHEY and SVGAGI. V was cut by 7 bases and J by 2 bases, with 15 bases left in between. The CDR3 sequence is 14 residues long. As DNA, the CDR3 is TGTGCCAGCACCACACGAGAGGGAACCTACGAGCAGTACTTC. This encodes CASTTREGTYEQYF.

The V gene is TRBV5-1, the J gene TRBJ2-7; D remains unclear. The germline V gene has CDR1 SGHRS and CDR2 YFSETQ. V was trimmed by 0 bases and J by 0 bases, leaving 7 bases between them. The CDR3 consists of 14 residues. The CDR3 region has the DNA TGCGCCAGCAGCTTGGGTAGCAGCTCCTACGAGCAGTACTTC. Protein: CASSLGSSSYEQYF.

This clone showed up just a few times. This sequence joins TRBV6-4 and TRBJ2-6, with 11 bases fitting TRBD2. V shed 2 bases, J shed 0 bases, and the junction held 0 bases outside the gene matches. The CDR3 totals 17 residues. Germline CDR1 MRHNA, CDR2 SNTAGT. The CDR3 reads CASSDGTSGSGANVLTF. CDR3 DNA sequence: TGTGCCAGCAGTGACGGGACTAGCGGCTCTGGGGCCAACGTCCTGACTTTC.

This chain's CDR3 is CASSSWTGYEQYF. The CDR3 DNA is TGTGCCAGCAGCTCCTGGACAGGCTACGAGCAGTACTTC. The V call is TRBV7-9, the J call TRBJ2-7; 7 nucleotides line up with TRBD1. V gave up 4 bases and J gave up 3 bases; unmatched junction bases: 3. In germline, CDR1 is SEHNR, CDR2 FQNEAQ (reference sequence). CDR3 length: 13 amino acids. The variable domain in full, completed from reference TRBV7-9 and TRBJ2-7, reads DTGVSQNPRHKITKRGQNVTFRCDPISEHNRLYWYRQTLGQGPEFLTYFQNEAQLEKSRLLSDRFSAERPKGSFSTLEIQRTEQGDSAMYLCASSSWTGYEQYFGPGTRLTVT.

J is TRBJ2-2 and V is TRBV7-3; tentative D call: TRBD1 (6 bases). CDR3 size: 13 residues. The germline V and J ends were trimmed by 4 bases and 6 bases, with 9 bases remaining between them. Germline V gives CDR1 SGHTA, CDR2 FQGTGA. Written as DNA, the CDR3 is TGTGCCAGCAGCTCCAGGGGACCCGGGGAGCTGTTTTTT. Residues: CASSSRGPGELFF.

J is TRBJ1-2 and V is TRBV4-1; a weak D match, TRBD1 (5 bases). The V end lost 2 bases, the J end lost 2 bases, and 15 bases lay between the germline ends. The germline V gene has CDR1 MGHRA and CDR2 YSYEKL. The CDR3 extends over 16 amino acids. The CDR3 reads CASSQPLRQTNYGYTF. The CDR3 coding sequence is TGCGCCAGCAGCCAACCCCTGCGACAGACCAACTATGGCTACACCTTC.

The gene calls are TRBV18 and TRBJ2-1; D may be TRBD2 (5 bases). The CDR3 is 15 residues long. V lost 0 bases, J lost 7 bases, and 13 bases lay in between. Germline-derived CDR1 and CDR2 are KGHSH and LQKENI. In DNA form, the CDR3 reads TGTGCCAGCTCACCACCACTTGGGCCGGGGAATGAGCAGTTCTTC. Translated: CASSPPLGPGNEQFF. Supplemented by reference TRBV18 and TRBJ2-1, the full variable domain reads NAGVMQNPRHLVRRRGQEARLRCSPMKGHSHVYWYRQLPEEGLKFMVYLQKENIIDESGMPKERFSAEFPKEGPSILRIQQVVRGDSAAYFCASSPPLGPGNEQFFGPGTRLTVL.

The chain carries TRBV7-9 and TRBJ1-1; D not certain. V gave up 7 bases and J gave up 0 bases, with 9 bases separating them. CDR1 is SEHNR and CDR2 is FQNEAQ in the germline V gene (reference sequence). This CDR3 has 13 amino acids. CDR3 sequence: CASIEVMNTEAFF. The CDR3 region has the DNA TGTGCCAGCATCGAGGTGATGAACACTGAAGCTTTCTTT.

The gene calls are TRBV30 and TRBJ2-1; 10 bases match TRBD2. Losses at the gene ends were 3 bases for V and 2 bases for J; bases not matched to a gene: 13. Germline CDR1 and CDR2: GTSNPN and SVGIG (reference sequence). The CDR3 totals 18 residues. The CDR3 reads CAWRHPPLAGGPYNEQFF. CDR3 nucleotides: TGTGCCTGGAGGCATCCCCCCTTAGCGGGGGGCCCCTACAATGAGCAGTTCTTC.

The V gene is TRBV5-6, the J gene TRBJ1-5; TRBD1 agrees at 12 bases. Looked up from germline, CDR1 is SGHDT and CDR2 is YYEEEE. The trim removed 3 bases at V and 3 bases at J, leaving 13 bases unmatched. The CDR3 extends over 19 amino acids. For the CDR3, the DNA is TGTGCCAGCAGCTCCACCGGGACAGGGGGCGCGAGTGACAATCAGCCCCAGCATTTT. Translation: CASSSTGTGGASDNQPQHF.

The genes are TRBV19 and TRBJ1-2, with a weak D call TRBD1 (5 bases). V lost 7 bases to trimming and J lost 4 bases, with 13 bases between them. CDR3 size: 13 residues. Per germline, CDR1 LNHDA and CDR2 SQIVND (reference sequence). The CDR3 region is CASTKARGYGYTF. The CDR3 bases are TGTGCCAGTACGAAGGCAAGGGGCTATGGCTACACCTTC.

The genes are TRBV2 and TRBJ2-2; 7 bases are a match to TRBD1. Unmatched junction bases numbered 8, after V lost 7 bases and J lost 6 bases. The CDR3 is made up of 14 amino acids. Per the germline V gene, CDR1 is SNHLY and CDR2 is FYNNEI. The CDR3: CASKTGSLAGELFF. The CDR3 nucleotides read TGTGCCAGCAAGACAGGGAGTCTAGCCGGGGAGCTGTTTTTT.